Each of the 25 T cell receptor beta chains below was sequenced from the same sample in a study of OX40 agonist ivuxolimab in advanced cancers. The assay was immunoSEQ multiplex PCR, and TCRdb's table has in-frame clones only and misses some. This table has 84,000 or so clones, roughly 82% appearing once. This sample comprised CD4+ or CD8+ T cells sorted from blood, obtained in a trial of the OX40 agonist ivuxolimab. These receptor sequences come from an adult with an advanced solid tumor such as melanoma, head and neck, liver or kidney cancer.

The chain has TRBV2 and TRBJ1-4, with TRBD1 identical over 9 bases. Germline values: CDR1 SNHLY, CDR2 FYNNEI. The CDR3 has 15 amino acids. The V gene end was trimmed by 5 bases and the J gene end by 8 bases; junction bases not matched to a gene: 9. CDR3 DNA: TGTGCCAGCAGTTTACAGGGGGCAGGGAGGGAAAAACTGTTTTTT. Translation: CASSLQGAGREKLFF.

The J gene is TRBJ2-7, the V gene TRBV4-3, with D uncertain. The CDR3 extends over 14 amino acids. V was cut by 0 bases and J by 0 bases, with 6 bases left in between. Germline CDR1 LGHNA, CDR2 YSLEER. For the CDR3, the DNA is TGCGCCAGCAGCCAAGATCCCGGCTCCTACGAGCAGTACTTC. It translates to CASSQDPGSYEQYF.

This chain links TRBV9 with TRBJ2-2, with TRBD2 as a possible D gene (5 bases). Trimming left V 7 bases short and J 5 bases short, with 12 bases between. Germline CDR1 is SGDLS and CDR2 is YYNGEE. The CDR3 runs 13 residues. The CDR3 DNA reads TGTGCCAGCTCGTCCGGGGATACCGGGGAGCTGTTTTTT. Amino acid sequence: CASSSGDTGELFF.

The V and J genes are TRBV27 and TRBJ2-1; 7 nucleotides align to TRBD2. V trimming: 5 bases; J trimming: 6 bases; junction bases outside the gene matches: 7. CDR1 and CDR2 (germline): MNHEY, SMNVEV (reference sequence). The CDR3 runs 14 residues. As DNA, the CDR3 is TGTGCCAGCAGTAACGGACTAGGTGGCAATGAGCAGTTCTTC. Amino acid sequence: CASSNGLGGNEQFF.

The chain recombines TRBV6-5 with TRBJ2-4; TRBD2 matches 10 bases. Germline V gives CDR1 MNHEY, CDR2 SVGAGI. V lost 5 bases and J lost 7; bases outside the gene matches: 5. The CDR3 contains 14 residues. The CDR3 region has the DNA TGTGCCAGCAGTGAGCGGGGGGGCGGGAACATTCAGTACTTC. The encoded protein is CASSERGGGNIQYF.

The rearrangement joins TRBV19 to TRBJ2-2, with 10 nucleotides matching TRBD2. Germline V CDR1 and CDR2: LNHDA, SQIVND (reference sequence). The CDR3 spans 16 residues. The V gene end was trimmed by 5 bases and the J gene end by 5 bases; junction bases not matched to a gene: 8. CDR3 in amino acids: CASSPTSGVGTGELFF. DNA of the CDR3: TGTGCCAGTAGTCCAACTAGCGGGGTTGGTACCGGGGAGCTGTTTTTT.

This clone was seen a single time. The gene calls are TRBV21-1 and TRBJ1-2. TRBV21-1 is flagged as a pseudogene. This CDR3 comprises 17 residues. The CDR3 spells CAPAPRGGDLANYGYTF. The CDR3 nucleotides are TGTGCCCCCGCCCCTAGGGGGGGGGATCTAGCTAACTATGGCTACACCTTC.

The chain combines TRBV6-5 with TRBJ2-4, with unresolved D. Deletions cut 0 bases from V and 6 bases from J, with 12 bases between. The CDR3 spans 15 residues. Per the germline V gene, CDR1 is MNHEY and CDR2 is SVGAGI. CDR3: CASSYSTRVGNIQYF. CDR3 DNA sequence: TGTGCCAGCAGTTACTCTACTCGGGTCGGAAACATTCAGTACTTC.

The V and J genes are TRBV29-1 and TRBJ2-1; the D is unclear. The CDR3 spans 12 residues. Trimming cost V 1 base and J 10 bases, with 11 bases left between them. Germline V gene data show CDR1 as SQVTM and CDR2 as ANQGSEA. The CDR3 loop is CSVEGYHGEQFF. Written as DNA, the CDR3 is TGCAGCGTTGAAGGGTACCACGGGGAGCAGTTCTTC.

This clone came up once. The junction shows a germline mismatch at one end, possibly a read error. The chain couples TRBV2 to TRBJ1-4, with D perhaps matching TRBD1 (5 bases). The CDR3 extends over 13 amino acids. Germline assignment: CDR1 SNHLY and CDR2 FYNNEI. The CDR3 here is CASRPQGSLGTDF. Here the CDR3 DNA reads TGTGCCAGCAGGCCCCAGGGTTCATTGGGTACCGATTTT.

The chain's CDR3 is CASSSRTGLGDTIYF. The DNA of the CDR3 is TGTGCCAGCAGCTCACGAACGGGTCTCGGGGACACCATATATTTT. This chain uses TRBV7-8 with TRBJ1-3; unclear D gene. Trimming shortened V by 4 bases and J by 8 bases, and 18 bases separated the two germline ends. The CDR3 covers 15 residues. The germline CDR1 and CDR2 sequences are SGHVS and FQNEAQ. Variable domain in full (rest from reference TRBV7-8 and TRBJ1-3): GAGVSQSPRYKVAKRGQDVALRCDPISGHVSLFWYQQALGQGPEFLTYFQNEAQLDKSGLPSDRFFAERPEGSVSTLKIQRTQQEDSAVYLCASSSRTGLGDTIYFGEGSWLTVV.

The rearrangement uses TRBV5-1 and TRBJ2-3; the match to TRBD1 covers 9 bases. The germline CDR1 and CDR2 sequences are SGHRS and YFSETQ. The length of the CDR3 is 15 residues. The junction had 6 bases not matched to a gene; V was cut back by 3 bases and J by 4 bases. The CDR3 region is CASSSGQGISDTQYF. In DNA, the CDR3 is TGCGCCAGCAGCTCGGGACAGGGTATCTCAGATACGCAGTATTTT.

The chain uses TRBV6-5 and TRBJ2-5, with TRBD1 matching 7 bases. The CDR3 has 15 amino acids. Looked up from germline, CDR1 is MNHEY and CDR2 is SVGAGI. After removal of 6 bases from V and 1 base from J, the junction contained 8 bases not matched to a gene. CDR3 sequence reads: CASSLQGTVQETQYF. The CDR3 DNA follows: TGTGCCAGCAGCCTACAAGGGACAGTCCAAGAGACCCAGTACTTC.

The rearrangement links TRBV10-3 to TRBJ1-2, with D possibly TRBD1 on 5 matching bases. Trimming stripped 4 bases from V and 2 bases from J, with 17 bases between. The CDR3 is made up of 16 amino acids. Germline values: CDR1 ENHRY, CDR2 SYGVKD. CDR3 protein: CAISALQPGGNYGYTF. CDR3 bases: TGTGCCATCAGTGCACTTCAACCGGGGGGGAACTATGGCTACACCTTC.

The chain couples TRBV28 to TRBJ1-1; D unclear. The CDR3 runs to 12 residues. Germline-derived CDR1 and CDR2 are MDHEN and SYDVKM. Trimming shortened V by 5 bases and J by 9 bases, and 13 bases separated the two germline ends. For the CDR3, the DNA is TGTGCCAGCAGTCCATCCGGGGTGAAAGCTTTCTTT. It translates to CASSPSGVKAFF.

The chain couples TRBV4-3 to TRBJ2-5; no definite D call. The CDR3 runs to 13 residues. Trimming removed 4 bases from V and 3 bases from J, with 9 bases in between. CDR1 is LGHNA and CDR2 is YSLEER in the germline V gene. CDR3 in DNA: TGCGCCAGCAGCCGGGGATACGAAGAGACCCAGTACTTC. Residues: CASSRGYEETQYF.

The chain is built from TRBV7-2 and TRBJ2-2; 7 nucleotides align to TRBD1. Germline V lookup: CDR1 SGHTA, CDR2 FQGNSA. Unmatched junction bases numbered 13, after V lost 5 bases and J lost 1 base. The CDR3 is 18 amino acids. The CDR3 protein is CASSPKWGQGENTGELFF. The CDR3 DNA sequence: TGTGCCAGCAGCCCTAAGTGGGGGCAGGGGGAGAACACCGGGGAGCTGTTTTTT.

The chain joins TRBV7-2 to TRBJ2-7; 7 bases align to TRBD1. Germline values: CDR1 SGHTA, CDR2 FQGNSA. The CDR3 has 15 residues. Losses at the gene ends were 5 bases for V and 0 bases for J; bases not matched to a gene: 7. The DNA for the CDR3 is TGTGCCAGCAGCCCGGACAGGCAATCCTCCTACGAGCAGTACTTC. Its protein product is CASSPDRQSSYEQYF. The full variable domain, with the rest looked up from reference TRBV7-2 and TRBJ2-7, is GAGVSQSPSNKVTEKGKDVELRCDPISGHTALYWYRQSLGQGLEFLIYFQGNSAPDKSGLPSDRFSAERTGGSVSTLTIQRTQQEDSAVYLCASSPDRQSSYEQYFGPGTRLTVT.

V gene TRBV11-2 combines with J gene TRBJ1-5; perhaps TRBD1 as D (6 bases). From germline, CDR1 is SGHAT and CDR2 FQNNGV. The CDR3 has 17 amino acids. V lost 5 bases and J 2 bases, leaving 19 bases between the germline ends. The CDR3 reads CASSQGRGPGGNQPQHF. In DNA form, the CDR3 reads TGTGCCAGCAGCCAGGGTCGGGGGCCCGGTGGCAATCAGCCCCAGCATTTT.

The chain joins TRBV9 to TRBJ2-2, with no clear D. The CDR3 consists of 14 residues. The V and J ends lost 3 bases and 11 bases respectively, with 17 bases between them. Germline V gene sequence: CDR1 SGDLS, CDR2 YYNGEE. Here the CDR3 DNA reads TGTGCCAGCAGCGGACTCAGAGGCGCAGGAGAGCTGTTTTTT. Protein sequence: CASSGLRGAGELFF.

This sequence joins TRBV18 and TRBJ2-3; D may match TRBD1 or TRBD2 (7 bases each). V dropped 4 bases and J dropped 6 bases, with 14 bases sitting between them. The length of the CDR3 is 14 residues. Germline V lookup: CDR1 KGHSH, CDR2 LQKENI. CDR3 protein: CASSRDSGADTQYF. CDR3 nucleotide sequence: TGTGCCAGCTCACGGGACAGCGGGGCGGATACGCAGTATTTT.

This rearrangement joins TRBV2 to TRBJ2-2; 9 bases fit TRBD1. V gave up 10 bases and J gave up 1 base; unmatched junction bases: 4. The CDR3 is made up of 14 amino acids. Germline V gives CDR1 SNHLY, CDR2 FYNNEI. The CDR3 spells CAKSDRGNTGELFF. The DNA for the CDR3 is TGTGCCAAGTCGGACAGGGGGAACACCGGGGAGCTGTTTTTT.

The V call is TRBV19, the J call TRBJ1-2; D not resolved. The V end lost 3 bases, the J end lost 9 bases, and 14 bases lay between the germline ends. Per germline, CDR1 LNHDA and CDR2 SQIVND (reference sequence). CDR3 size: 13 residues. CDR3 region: CASSILPSESYTF. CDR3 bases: TGTGCCAGTAGTATCCTCCCAAGTGAAAGCTACACCTTC.

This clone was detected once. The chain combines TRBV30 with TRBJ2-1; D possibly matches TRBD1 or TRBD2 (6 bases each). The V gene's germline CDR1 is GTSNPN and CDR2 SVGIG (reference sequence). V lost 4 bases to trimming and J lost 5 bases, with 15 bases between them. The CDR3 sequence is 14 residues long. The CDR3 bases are TGTGCCTGGATTGGGGGGCTAGGCCACAATGAGCAGTTCTTC. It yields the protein CAWIGGLGHNEQFF.

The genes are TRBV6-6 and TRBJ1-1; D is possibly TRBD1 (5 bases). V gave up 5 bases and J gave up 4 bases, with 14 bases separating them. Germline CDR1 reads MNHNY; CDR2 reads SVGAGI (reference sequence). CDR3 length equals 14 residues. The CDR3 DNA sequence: TGTGCCAGCAGTGACAATCAGGGAACCACTGAAGCTTTCTTT. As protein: CASSDNQGTTEAFF.